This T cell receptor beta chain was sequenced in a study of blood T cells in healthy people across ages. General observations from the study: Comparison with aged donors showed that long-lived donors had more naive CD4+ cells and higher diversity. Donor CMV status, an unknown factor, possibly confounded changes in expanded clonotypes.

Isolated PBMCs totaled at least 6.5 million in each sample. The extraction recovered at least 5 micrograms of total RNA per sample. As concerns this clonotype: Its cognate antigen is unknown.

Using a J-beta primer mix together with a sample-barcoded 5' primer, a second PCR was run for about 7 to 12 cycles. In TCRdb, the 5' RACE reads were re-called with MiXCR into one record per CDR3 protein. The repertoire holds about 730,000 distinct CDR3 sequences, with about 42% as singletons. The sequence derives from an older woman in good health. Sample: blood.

CDR3 amino acids: CSVEGSGAQETQYF. The DNA of the CDR3 is TGCAGCGTTGAAGGTAGCGGGGCGCAAGAGACCCAGTACTTC. The chain recombines TRBV29-1 with TRBJ2-5; 8 positions match TRBD2. Per the germline V gene, CDR1 is SQVTM and CDR2 is ANQGSEA. J gave up 2 bases and V 1 base, and 3 bases lay outside the gene matches. This CDR3 contains 14 residues.